These 5 T cell receptor beta chains were all obtained from the same sample, sequenced in a study of cytomegalovirus exposure and HLA in healthy donors. Researchers ran the PCR with 60 Vbeta and 13 Jbeta primers. Profiled with immunoSEQ multiplex PCR; TCRdb holds only in-frame clones, not every one. The data show about 130,000 clones, 74% seen once. What was sequenced was PBMCs. The receptors derive from a man between 18 and 35 years old in good health and CMV-seropositive.

V gene TRBV11-2 combines with J gene TRBJ1-3; D is unclear. CDR1 and CDR2 from the germline V gene are SGHAT and FQNNGV. V was pared by 3 bases and J by 0 bases, with 12 bases between. The CDR3 length is 16 residues. In DNA, the CDR3 is TGTGCCAGCAGCTTTACGGGGTCCTCCTCTGGAAACACCATATATTTT. It translates to CASSFTGSSSGNTIYF. The whole variable domain, filled in from reference TRBV11-2 and TRBJ1-3, reads EAGVAQSPRYKIIEKRQSVAFWCNPISGHATLYWYQQILGQGPKLLIQFQNNGVVDDSQLPKDRFSAERLKGVDSTLKIQPAKLEDSAVYLCASSFTGSSSGNTIYFGEGSWLTVV.

The gene calls are TRBV5-1 and TRBJ2-5, with 8 nucleotides matching TRBD1. Trimming cost V 3 bases and J 1 base; bases outside gene matches: 5. Looked up from germline, CDR1 is SGHRS and CDR2 is YFSETQ. The CDR3 has 15 amino acids. In nucleotides, the CDR3 is TGCGCCAGCAGCTCTGGACAGGGCTTCCAAGAGACCCAGTACTTC. Its protein product is CASSSGQGFQETQYF.

This chain uses TRBV10-3 with TRBJ1-1; no clear D. The CDR3 has 17 amino acids. The ends were cut back, 2 bases at V and 3 bases at J, with 19 bases in the middle. The germline CDR1 and CDR2 sequences are ENHRY and SYGVKD. CDR3 bases: TGTGCCATCAGTGAGCGTGACTCGATGGCTATTGACACTGAAGCTTTCTTT. Translating it yields CAISERDSMAIDTEAFF.

V gene TRBV6-5 combines with J gene TRBJ1-2; D gene uncertain. Germline CDR1 is MNHEY and CDR2 is SVGAGI. This CDR3 has 14 amino acids. V dropped 0 bases and J dropped 0 bases, with 5 bases sitting between them. The CDR3 DNA is TGTGCCAGCAGTTACTCGGCGGCTAACTATGGCTACACCTTC. This translates into CASSYSAANYGYTF.

V gene TRBV5-1 combines with J gene TRBJ1-4, with 9 nucleotides matching TRBD1. This CDR3 region has 16 residues. Germline-derived CDR1 and CDR2 are SGHRS and YFSETQ. V lost 3 bases, J lost 4 bases, and 7 bases stayed unmatched. The CDR3 here is CASSSGTGRSNEKLFF. The CDR3 nucleotides read TGCGCCAGCAGCTCCGGGACAGGGCGGAGTAATGAAAAACTGTTTTTT.